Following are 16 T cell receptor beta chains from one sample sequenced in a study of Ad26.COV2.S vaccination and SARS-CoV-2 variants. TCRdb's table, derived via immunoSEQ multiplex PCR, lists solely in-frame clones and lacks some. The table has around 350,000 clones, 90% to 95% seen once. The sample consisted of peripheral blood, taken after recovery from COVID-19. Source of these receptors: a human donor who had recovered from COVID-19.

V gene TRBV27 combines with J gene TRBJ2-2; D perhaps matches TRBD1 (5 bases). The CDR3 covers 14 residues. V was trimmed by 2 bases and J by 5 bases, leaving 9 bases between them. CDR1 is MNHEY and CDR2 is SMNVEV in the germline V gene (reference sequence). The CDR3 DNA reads TGTGCCAGCAGTTTACAGGGTTTTACCGGGGAGCTGTTTTTT. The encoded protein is CASSLQGFTGELFF.

The CDR3 sequence: CASSLEGLAGQETQYF. The CDR3 nucleotides are TGTGCCAGCAGCTTAGAAGGACTAGCGGGCCAAGAGACCCAGTACTTC. This chain uses TRBV7-2 with TRBJ2-5, with TRBD2 matching 11 bases. The CDR3 spans 16 residues. The trim removed 1 base at V and 1 base at J, leaving 2 bases unmatched. In germline, CDR1 is SGHTA, CDR2 FQGNSA.

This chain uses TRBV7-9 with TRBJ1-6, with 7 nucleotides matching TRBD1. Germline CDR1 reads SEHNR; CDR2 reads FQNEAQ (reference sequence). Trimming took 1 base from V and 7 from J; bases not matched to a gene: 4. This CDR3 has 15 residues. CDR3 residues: CASSLGTGANSPLHF. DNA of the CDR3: TGTGCCAGCAGCTTAGGTACAGGGGCCAATTCACCCCTCCACTTT.

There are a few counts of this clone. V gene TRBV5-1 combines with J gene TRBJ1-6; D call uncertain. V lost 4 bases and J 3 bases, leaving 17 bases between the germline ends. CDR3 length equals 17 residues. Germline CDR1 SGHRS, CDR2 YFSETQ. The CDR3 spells CASSPGMDRDYNSPLHF. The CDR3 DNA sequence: TGCGCCAGCAGCCCGGGAATGGACCGAGACTATAATTCACCCCTCCACTTT.

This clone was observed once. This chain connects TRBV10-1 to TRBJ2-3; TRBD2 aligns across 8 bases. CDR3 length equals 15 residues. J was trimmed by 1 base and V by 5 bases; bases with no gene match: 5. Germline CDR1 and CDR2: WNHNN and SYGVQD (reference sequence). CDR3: CASSPAGGRTDTQYF. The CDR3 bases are TGCGCCAGCAGTCCTGCGGGGGGCCGCACAGATACGCAGTATTTT.

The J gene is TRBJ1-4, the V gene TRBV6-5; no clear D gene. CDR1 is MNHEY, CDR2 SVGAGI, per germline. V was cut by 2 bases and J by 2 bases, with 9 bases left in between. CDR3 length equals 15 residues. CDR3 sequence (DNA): TGTGCCAGCAGTTACGGTTTAGGGACTAATGAAAAACTGTTTTTT. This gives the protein CASSYGLGTNEKLFF.

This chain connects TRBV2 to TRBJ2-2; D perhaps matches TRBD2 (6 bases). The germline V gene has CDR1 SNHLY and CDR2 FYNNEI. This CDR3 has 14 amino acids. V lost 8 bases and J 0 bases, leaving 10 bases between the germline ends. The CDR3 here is CASEASANTGELFF. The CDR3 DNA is TGTGCCAGCGAGGCTAGCGCGAACACCGGGGAGCTGTTTTTT.

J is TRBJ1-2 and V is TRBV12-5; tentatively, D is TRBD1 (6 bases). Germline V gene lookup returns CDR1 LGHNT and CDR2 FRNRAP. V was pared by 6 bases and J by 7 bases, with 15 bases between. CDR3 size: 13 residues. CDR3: CASGQGMLGGYTF. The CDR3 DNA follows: TGTGCTAGTGGCCAGGGGATGTTGGGTGGCTACACCTTC.

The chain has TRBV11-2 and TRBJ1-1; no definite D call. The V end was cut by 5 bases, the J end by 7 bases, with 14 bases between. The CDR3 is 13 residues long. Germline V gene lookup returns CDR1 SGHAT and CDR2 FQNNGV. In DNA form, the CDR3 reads TGTGCCAGCAGCCGAGTTGATTCGCATGAAGCTTTCTTT. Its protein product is CASSRVDSHEAFF. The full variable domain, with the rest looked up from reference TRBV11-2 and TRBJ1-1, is EAGVAQSPRYKIIEKRQSVAFWCNPISGHATLYWYQQILGQGPKLLIQFQNNGVVDDSQLPKDRFSAERLKGVDSTLKIQPAKLEDSAVYLCASSRVDSHEAFFGQGTRLTVV.

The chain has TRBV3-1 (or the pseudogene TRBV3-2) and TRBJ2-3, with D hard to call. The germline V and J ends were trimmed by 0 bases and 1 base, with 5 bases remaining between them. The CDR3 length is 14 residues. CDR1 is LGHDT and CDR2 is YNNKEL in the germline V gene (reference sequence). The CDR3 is CASSQDFGTDTQYF. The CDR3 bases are TGTGCCAGCAGCCAAGACTTCGGCACAGATACGCAGTATTTT.

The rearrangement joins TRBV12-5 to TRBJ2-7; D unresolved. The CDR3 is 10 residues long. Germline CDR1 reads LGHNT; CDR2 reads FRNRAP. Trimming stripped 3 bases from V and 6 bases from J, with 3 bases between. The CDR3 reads CASGFSEQYF. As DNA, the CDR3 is TGTGCTAGTGGTTTCTCCGAGCAGTACTTC.

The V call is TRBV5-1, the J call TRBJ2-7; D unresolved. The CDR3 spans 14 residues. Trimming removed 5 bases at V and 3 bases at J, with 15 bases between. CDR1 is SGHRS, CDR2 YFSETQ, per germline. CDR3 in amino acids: CASRQRGGGYEQYF. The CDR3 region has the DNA TGCGCCAGCAGGCAGCGCGGCGGTGGCTACGAGCAGTACTTC.

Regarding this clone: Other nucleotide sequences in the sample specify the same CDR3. The CDR3, as DNA: TGTGCCAGCAGTTCCGGGGGTAATCAGCCCCAGCATTTT. Protein: CASSSGGNQPQHF. This rearrangement joins TRBV12-3 or TRBV12-4 to TRBJ1-5; a possible D gene is TRBD1 (5 bases). The CDR3 contains 13 residues. Trimming took 4 bases from V and 4 from J, leaving 8 bases between them.

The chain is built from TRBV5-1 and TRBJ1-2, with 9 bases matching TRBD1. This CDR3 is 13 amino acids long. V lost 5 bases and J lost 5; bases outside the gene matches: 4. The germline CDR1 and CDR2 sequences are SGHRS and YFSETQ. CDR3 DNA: TGCGCCAGCAGGGCGACAGGGGGTTATGGCTACACCTTC. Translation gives CASRATGGYGYTF.

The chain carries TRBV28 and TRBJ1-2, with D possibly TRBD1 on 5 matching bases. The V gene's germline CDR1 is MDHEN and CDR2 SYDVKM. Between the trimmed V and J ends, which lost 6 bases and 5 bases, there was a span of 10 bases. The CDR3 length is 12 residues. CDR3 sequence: CASRIPGYGYTF. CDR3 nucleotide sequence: TGTGCCAGCAGGATACCAGGGTATGGCTACACCTTC.

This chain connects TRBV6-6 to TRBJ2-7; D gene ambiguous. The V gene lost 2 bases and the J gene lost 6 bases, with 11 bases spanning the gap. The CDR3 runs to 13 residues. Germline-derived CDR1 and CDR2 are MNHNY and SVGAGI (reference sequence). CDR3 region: CASSYVGRSEQYF. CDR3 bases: TGTGCCAGCAGTTACGTCGGTCGTTCCGAGCAGTACTTC.